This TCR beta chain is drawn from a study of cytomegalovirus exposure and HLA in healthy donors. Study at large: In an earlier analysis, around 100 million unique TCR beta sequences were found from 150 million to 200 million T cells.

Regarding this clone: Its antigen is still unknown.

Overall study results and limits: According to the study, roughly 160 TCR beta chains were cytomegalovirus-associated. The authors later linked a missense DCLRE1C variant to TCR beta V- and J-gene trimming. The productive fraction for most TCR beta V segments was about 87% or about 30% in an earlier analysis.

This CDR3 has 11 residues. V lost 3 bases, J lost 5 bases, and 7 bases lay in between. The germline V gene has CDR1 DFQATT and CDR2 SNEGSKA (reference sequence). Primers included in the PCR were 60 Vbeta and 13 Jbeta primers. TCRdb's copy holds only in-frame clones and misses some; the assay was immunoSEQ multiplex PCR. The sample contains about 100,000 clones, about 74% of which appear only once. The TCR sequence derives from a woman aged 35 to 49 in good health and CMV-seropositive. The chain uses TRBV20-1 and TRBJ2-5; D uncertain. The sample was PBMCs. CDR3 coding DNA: TGCAGTGCTAGTAACGGGGAGACCCAGTACTTC. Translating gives CSASNGETQYF.